The TCR beta chain described here comes from a study of shared clonotypes between healthy human individuals. This clone was observed a single time. Its antigen is undetermined. One end of the junction does not line up with germline, which may come from a read error. The CDR3 runs 14 residues. Germline CDR1 is SGHRS and CDR2 is YFSETQ. Method: immunoSEQ multiplex PCR; TCRdb's copy keeps in-frame clones and lacks some. The sample has millions of clones; roughly 93% are singletons. Regarding the study as a whole: Owing to a small donor count, the genetic and exposure-history diversity represented was limited. Sharing across a few donors was seen in 4% to 6.5% of naive CD4 clonotypes. How much donors shared clonotypes was expected to be affected by sequencing depth.

The clonotype was recovered from a man aged 18 to 30 in good health. Some clones in this sample may be carry-over from other donors' samples. Sequencing used naive CD4+ T cells from PBMCs. Documented subset: CD45RA+ positively selected. V usage is TRBV5-1 and J usage is TRBJ2-2; D not resolved. CDR3 region: CASTLAQTPGELFF. The CDR3 nucleotides read TGCGCCAGCACCTTGGCCCAGACTCCCGGGGAGCTGTTTTTT.